The 9 T cell receptor beta chains presented below share a single source sample, sequenced in a study of blood T cell repertoires in COVID-19. The table came from immunoSEQ multiplex PCR; TCRdb's copy has only in-frame clones and leaves some out. The data show about 210,000 clones, with 89% seen just once and around 4.8% held by the top ten. The sample taken for sequencing was peripheral blood. These receptors all come from a woman in her forties with acute or convalescent COVID-19.

This chain joins TRBV19 and TRBJ1-5, with D unresolved. V gave up 3 bases and J gave up 1 base, with 10 bases separating them. Germline V gene data show CDR1 as LNHDA and CDR2 as SQIVND (reference sequence). The CDR3 covers 15 residues. This CDR3 reads CASSIGRESNQPQHF. CDR3 nucleotide sequence: TGTGCCAGTAGTATCGGACGGGAGAGCAATCAGCCCCAGCATTTT.

The chain joins TRBV10-2 to TRBJ1-2, with D unresolved. V was trimmed by 0 bases and J by 0 bases, leaving 8 bases between them. This CDR3 has 15 residues. Germline CDR1 and CDR2: WSHSY and SAAADI. CDR3 protein: CASSESPSSNYGYTF. The CDR3 DNA sequence: TGCGCCAGCAGTGAGTCCCCCTCGTCTAACTATGGCTACACCTTC.

This rearrangement joins TRBV5-1 to TRBJ2-3; a weak D match, TRBD1 (5 bases). The CDR3 extends over 20 amino acids. The V gene lost 4 bases and the J gene lost 4 bases, with 31 bases spanning the gap. Germline lookup yields CDR1 SGHRS and CDR2 YFSETQ. The CDR3 loop is CASSRGPRVRDTLSSDTQYF. The DNA of the CDR3 is TGCGCCAGCAGCCGTGGCCCCAGGGTTCGTGATACGCTGTCTTCAGATACGCAGTATTTT.

The V gene is TRBV29-1, the J gene TRBJ1-1, with 8 positions matching TRBD1. The V and J ends lost 1 base and 4 bases, in that order; junction bases with no gene match: 11. The CDR3 totals 16 residues. Looked up from germline, CDR1 is SQVTM and CDR2 is ANQGSEA. The CDR3 loop is CSVEARAGGRGTEAFF. The CDR3 DNA reads TGCAGCGTTGAAGCCAGAGCAGGGGGCAGAGGCACTGAAGCTTTCTTT.

This chain uses TRBV3-1 (or the pseudogene TRBV3-2) with TRBJ1-2, with a possible D match to TRBD1 (5 bases). The CDR3 extends over 14 amino acids. Deletions cut 4 bases from V and 8 bases from J, with 17 bases between. Per the germline V gene, CDR1 is LGHDT and CDR2 is YNNKEL (reference sequence). The CDR3 DNA is TGTGCCAGCAGCCCTCAACCGAACAGGAAGGGCTACACCTTC. Its translation: CASSPQPNRKGYTF.

The rearrangement uses TRBV5-5 and TRBJ2-7; TRBD1 agrees at 9 bases. This CDR3 comprises 13 residues. From germline, CDR1 is SGHKS and CDR2 YYEKEE (reference sequence). The V segment lost 7 bases and the J segment 2 bases; nucleotides outside the gene matches: 4. The CDR3 bases are TGTGCCAGCGGACAGGGGATCCCCTACGAGCAGTACGTC. Encoded protein: CASGQGIPYEQYV.

The rearrangement uses TRBV3-1 (or the pseudogene TRBV3-2) and TRBJ1-6; 8 nucleotides match TRBD1. Germline CDR1 is LGHDT and CDR2 is YNNKEL (reference sequence). The CDR3 length is 15 residues. Trimming removed 4 bases from V and 11 bases from J; junction bases left unmatched: 10. Here the CDR3 reads CASSPSGRGPTPLHF. DNA of the CDR3: TGTGCCAGCAGCCCATCAGGCAGGGGGCCCACACCCCTCCACTTT.

The table lists this clone with a count of one. This chain connects TRBV27 to TRBJ1-2, with TRBD1 matching over 8 bases. The CDR3 contains 17 residues. Germline V lookup: CDR1 MNHEY, CDR2 SMNVEV (reference sequence). J gave up 5 bases and V 5 bases, and 16 bases lay outside the gene matches. The CDR3 here is CASSPGQDPKPQYGYTF. The CDR3 DNA reads as TGTGCCAGCAGTCCGGGACAGGACCCAAAACCCCAATATGGCTACACCTTC.

The sample holds one count of this clone. The gene calls are TRBV15 and TRBJ1-5, with TRBD1 matching over 10 bases. Trimming cost V 5 bases and J 7 bases; bases outside gene matches: 8. This CDR3 comprises 15 residues. Germline CDR1 is LNHNV and CDR2 is YYDKDF (reference sequence). CDR3 protein: CATSGDRGLSQPQHF. CDR3 nucleotide sequence: TGTGCCACCAGCGGTGACAGGGGGCTGAGCCAGCCCCAGCATTTT.